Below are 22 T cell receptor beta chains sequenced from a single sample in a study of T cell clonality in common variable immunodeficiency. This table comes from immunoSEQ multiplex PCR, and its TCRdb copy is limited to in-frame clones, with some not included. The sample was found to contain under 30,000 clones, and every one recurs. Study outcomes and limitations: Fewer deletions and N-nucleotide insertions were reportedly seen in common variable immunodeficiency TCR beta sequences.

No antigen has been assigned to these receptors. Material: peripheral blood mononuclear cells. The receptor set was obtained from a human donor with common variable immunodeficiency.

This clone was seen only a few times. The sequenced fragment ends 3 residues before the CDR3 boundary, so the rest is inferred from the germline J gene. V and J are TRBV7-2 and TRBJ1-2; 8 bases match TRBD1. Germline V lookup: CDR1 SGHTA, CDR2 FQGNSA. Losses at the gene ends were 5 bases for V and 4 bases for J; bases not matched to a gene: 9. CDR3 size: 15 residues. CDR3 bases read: TGTGCCAGCAGCCTCGACAGGGGAGTAGTCTATGGC. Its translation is CASSLDRGVVYG. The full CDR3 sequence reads CASSLDRGVVYGYTF.

Incomplete CDR3 DNA: TGTGCCAGCAGCCCCCAAACGGGTAACGGGGAG. Translating gives CASSPQTGNGE. The full CDR3 protein is CASSPQTGNGELFF. J is TRBJ2-2 and V is TRBV7-3; D gene uncertain. The CDR3 end is not reached by the read, which stops 3 residues before it; the germline J gene fills it in. Germline CDR1 SGHTA, CDR2 FQGTGA. V gave up 5 bases and J gave up 7 bases, with 14 bases separating them. The CDR3 loop spans 14 amino acids.

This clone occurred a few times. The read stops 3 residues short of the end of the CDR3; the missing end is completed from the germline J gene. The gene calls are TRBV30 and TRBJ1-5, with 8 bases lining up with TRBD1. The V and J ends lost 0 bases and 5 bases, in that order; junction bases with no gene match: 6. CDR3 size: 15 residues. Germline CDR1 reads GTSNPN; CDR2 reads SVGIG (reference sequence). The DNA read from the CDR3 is TGTGCCTGGAGTGTAAAGACAGGGGTGCATCAGCCC. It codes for CAWSVKTGVHQP. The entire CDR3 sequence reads CAWSVKTGVHQPQHF.

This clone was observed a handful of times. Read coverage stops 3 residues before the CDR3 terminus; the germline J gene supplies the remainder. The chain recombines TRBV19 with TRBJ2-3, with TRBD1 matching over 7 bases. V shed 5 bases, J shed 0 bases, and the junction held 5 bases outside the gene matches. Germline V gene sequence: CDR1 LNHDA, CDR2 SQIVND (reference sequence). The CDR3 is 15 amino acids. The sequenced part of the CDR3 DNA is TGTGCCAGTAGTCTAGGGGGCCCAAGCACAGATACG. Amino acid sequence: CASSLGGPSTDT. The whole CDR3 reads CASSLGGPSTDTQYF.

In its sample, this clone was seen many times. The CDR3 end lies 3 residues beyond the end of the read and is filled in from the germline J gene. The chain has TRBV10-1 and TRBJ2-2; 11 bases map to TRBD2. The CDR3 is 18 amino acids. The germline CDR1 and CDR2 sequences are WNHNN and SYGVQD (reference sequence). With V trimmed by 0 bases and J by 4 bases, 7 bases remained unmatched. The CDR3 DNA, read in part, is TGCGCCAGCAGTGAGTCGGTACTAGCGGGAGTGGTCACCGGGGAG. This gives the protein CASSESVLAGVVTGE. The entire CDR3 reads CASSESVLAGVVTGELFF.

The sequenced CDR3 bases are TGTGCCAGCAGTTCCGGGACAGTCTCCTACAATGAG. This gives the protein CASSSGTVSYNE. The whole CDR3 protein reads CASSSGTVSYNEQFF. The rearrangement links TRBV2 to TRBJ2-1; 7 bases align to TRBD1. The sequence runs out 3 residues before the end of the CDR3; the remainder is reconstructed from the germline J gene. The trim removed 5 bases at V and 0 bases at J, leaving 4 bases unmatched. The CDR3 is made up of 15 amino acids. Germline V gene lookup returns CDR1 SNHLY and CDR2 FYNNEI.

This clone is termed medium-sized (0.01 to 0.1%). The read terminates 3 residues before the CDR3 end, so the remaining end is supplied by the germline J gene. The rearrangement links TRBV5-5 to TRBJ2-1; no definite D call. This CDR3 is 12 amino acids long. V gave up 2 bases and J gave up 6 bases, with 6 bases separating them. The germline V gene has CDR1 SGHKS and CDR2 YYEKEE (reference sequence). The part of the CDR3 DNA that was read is TGTGCCAGCAGCTTTTTGGCCAATGAG. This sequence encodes CASSFLANE. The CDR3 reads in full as CASSFLANEQFF.

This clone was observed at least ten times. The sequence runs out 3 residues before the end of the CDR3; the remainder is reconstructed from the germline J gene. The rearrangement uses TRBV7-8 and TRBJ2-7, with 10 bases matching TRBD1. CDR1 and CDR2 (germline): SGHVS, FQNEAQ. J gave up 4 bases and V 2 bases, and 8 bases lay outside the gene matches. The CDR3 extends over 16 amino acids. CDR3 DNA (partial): TGTGCCAGCAGCTTAACATCCGGGACAGGGGCGTACGAG. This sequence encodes CASSLTSGTGAYE. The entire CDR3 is CASSLTSGTGAYEQYF.

The CDR3: CASSLGAGASTDTQYF. CDR3 DNA, as far as it was read: TGCGCCAGCAGCTTGGGAGCGGGGGCTAGCACAGATACG. V usage is TRBV5-1 and J usage is TRBJ2-3; 8 bases are shared with TRBD2. The missing CDR3 end, 3 residues past where the read stops, is filled in from the germline J gene. The junction had 3 bases not matched to a gene; V was cut back by 0 bases and J by 0 bases. CDR1 is SGHRS and CDR2 is YFSETQ in the germline V gene. CDR3 length: 16 amino acids.

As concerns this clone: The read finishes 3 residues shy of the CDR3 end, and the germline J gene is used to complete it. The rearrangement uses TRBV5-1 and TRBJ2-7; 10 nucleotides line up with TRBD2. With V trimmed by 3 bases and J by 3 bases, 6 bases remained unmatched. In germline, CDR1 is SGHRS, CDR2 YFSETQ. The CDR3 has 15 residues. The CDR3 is CASSSGTSAIYEQYF. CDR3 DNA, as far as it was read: TGCGCCAGCAGCTCCGGGACTAGCGCTATCTACGAG.

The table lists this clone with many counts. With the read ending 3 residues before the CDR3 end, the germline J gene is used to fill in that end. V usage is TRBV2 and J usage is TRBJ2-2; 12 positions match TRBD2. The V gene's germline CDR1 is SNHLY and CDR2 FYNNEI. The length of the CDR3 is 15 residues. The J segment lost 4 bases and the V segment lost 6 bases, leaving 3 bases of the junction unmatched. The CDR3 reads CASRLLAGGTGELFF. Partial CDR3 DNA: TGTGCCAGCAGGCTACTAGCGGGAGGCACCGGGGAG.

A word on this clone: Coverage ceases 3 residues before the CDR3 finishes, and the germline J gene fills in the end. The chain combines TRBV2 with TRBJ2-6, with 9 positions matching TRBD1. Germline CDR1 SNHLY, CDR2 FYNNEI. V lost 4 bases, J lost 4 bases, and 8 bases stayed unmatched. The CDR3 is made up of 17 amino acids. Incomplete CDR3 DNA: TGTGCCAGCAGTGCGTGGGGACAGGGATCCGGGGCCAACGTC. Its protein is CASSAWGQGSGANV. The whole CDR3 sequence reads CASSAWGQGSGANVLTF. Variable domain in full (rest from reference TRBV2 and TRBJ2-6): EPEVTQTPSHQVTQMGQEVILRCVPISNHLYFYWYRQILGQKVEFLVSFYNNEISEKSEIFDDQFSVERPDGSNFTLKIRSTKLEDSAMYFCASSAWGQGSGANVLTFGAGSRLTVL.

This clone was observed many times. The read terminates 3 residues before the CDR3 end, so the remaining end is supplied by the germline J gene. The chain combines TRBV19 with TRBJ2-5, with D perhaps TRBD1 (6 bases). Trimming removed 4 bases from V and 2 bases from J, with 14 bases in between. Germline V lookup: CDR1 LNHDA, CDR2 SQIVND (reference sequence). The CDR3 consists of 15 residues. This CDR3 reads CASSKPAQGQETQYF. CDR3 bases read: TGTGCCAGTAGTAAGCCTGCACAGGGTCAAGAGACC. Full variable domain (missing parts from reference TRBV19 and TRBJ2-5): DGGITQSPKYLFRKEGQNVTLSCEQNLNHDAMYWYRQDPGQGLRLIYYSQIVNDFQKGDIAEGYSVSREKKESFPLTVTSAQKNPTAFYLCASSKPAQGQETQYFGPGTRLLVL.

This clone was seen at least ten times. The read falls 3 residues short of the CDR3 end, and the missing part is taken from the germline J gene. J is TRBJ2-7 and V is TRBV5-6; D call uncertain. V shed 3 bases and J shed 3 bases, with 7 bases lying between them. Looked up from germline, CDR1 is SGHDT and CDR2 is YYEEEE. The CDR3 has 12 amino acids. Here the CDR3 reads CASSSNSYEQYF. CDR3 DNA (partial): TGTGCCAGCAGCTCTAACAGCTACGAG.

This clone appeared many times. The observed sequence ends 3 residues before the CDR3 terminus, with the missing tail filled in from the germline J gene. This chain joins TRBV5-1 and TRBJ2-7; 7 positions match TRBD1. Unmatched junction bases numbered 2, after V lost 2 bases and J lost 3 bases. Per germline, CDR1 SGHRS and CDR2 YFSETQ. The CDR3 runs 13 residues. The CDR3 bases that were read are TGCGCCAGCAGCTTAAACAGGGGCTACGAG. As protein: CASSLNRGYE. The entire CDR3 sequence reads CASSLNRGYEQYF.

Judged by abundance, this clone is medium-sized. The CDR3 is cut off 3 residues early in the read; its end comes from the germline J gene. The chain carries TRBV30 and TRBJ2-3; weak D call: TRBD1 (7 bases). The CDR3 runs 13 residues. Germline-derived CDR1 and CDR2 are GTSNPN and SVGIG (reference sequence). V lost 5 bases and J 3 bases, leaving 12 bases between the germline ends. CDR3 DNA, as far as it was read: TGTGCCTGGGACAGGGAGGCAACAGATACG. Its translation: CAWDREATDT. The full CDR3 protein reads CAWDREATDTQYF.

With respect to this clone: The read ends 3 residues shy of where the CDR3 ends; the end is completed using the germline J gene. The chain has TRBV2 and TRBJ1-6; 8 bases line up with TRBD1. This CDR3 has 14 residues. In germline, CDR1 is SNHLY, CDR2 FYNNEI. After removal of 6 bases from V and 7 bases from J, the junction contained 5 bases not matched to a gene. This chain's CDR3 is CASRTGVTNSPLHF. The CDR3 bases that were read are TGTGCCAGCAGGACAGGGGTGACAAATTCACCC.

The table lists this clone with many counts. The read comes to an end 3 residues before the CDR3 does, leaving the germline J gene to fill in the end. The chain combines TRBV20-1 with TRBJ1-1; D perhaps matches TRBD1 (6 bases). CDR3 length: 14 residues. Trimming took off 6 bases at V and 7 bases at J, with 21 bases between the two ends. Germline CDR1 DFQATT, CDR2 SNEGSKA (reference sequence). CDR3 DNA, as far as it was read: TGCAGTGCCCCCTTTTCTGCGACAGGCCGTGAA. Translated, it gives CSAPFSATGRE. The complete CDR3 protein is CSAPFSATGREAFF.

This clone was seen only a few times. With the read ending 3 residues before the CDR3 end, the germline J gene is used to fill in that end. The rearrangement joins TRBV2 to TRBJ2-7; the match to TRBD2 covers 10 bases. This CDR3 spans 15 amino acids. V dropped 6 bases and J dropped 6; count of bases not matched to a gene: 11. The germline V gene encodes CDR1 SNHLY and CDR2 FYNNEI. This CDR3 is CASRVVRTSGSEQYF. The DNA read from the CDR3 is TGTGCCAGCAGGGTCGTACGGACTAGCGGTAGCGAG.

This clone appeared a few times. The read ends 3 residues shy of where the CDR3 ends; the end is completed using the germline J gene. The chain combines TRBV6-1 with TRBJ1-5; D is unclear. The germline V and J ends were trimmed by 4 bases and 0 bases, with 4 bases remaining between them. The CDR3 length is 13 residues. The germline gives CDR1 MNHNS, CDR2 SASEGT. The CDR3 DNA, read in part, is TGTGCCAGCAGTGTATATAGCAATCAGCCC. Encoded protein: CASSVYSNQP. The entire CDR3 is CASSVYSNQPQHF.

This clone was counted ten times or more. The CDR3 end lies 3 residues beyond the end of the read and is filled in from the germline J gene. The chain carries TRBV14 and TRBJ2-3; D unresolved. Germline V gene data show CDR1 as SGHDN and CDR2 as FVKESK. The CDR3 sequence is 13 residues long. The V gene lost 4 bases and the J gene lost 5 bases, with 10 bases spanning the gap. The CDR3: CASSPFTRDTQYF. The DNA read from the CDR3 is TGTGCCAGCAGCCCGTTCACAAGAGATACG.

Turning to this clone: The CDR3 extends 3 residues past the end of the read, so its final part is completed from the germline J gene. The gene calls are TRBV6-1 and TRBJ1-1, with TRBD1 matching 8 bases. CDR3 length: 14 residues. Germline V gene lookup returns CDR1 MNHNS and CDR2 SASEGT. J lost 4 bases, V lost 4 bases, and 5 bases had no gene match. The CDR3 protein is CASSGPGTGTEAFF. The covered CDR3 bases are TGTGCCAGCAGTGGACCCGGGACAGGCACTGAA.